Each of the 7 T cell receptor beta chains below was sequenced from the same sample in a study of chemoradiotherapy in HPV16-positive cancers (dated by TCRdb to between 2021 and 2024). The library was prepared using the immunoSEQ multiplex PCR assay. Imported from immuneACCESS, the table was reduced by TCRdb to in-frame sequences with V and J called. These copies leave out some clones; in studies compared against another copy, an unresolved V gene accounts for under half, and the cause of the remainder is not known. In this sample the table shows more than 4,000 clones, around 84% of which occur a single time. Clones ranked in the top ten supply around two fifths of the sample. This specimen was collected from a patient who underwent chemoradiotherapy. These receptors all stem from a human donor with HPV-associated anogenital cancer.

The chain has TRBV5-1 and TRBJ2-1; tentative D call: TRBD1 (6 bases). Germline V gene data show CDR1 as SGHRS and CDR2 as YFSETQ. V was trimmed by 5 bases and J by 1 base, leaving 10 bases between them. This CDR3 has 14 residues. CDR3 bases: TGCGCCAGCAGAGGTGGACAGTCCTACAATGAGCAGTTCTTC. Its translation is CASRGGQSYNEQFF.

The V gene is TRBV28, the J gene TRBJ2-2, with 7 bases that match TRBD1. Per germline, CDR1 MDHEN and CDR2 SYDVKM. The CDR3 is made up of 14 amino acids. Losses at the gene ends were 5 bases for V and 1 base for J; bases not matched to a gene: 1. CDR3 amino acids: CASSGTVNTGELFF. The CDR3, as DNA: TGTGCCAGCAGTGGGACAGTGAACACCGGGGAGCTGTTTTTT.

This chain connects TRBV13 to TRBJ2-7; TRBD1 matches at 9 bases. V lost 3 bases to trimming and J lost 5 bases; unmatched junction nucleotides: 5. Germline CDR1 is PRHDT and CDR2 is FYEKMQ (reference sequence). The CDR3 is 14 residues long. Here the CDR3 reads CASSFRDRAHEQYF. CDR3 DNA: TGTGCCAGCAGCTTCCGGGACAGGGCTCACGAGCAGTACTTC.

J is TRBJ2-5 and V is TRBV11-1, with TRBD1 matching 7 bases. The CDR3 covers 14 residues. CDR1 and CDR2 (germline): SGHAT, FQDESV (reference sequence). Unmatched junction bases numbered 5, after V lost 5 bases and J lost 2 bases. The DNA for the CDR3 is TGTGCCAGCAGCCCCCCGACAGGGCAAGAGACCCAGTACTTC. It translates to CASSPPTGQETQYF.

CDR3 sequence (DNA): TGTGCCAGCAGTTCCTCTGGACTAGCGGGATCAGTGCAGTACTTC. Amino acid sequence: CASSSSGLAGSVQYF. V gene TRBV27 combines with J gene TRBJ2-7, with 12 bases lining up with TRBD2. V lost 4 bases to trimming and J lost 9 bases; unmatched junction nucleotides: 10. Per the germline V gene, CDR1 is MNHEY and CDR2 is SMNVEV (reference sequence). The length of the CDR3 is 15 residues.

The rearrangement joins TRBV5-1 to TRBJ1-2; weak D call: TRBD1 (6 bases). This CDR3 is 13 amino acids long. Looked up from germline, CDR1 is SGHRS and CDR2 is YFSETQ. Deletions cut 0 bases from V and 4 bases from J, with 7 bases between. The CDR3 sequence is CASSLAGVYGYTF. The CDR3 DNA is TGCGCCAGCAGCTTGGCAGGGGTCTATGGCTACACCTTC.

This clone was seen just once. The rearrangement links TRBV5-1 to TRBJ2-1, with 8 bases fitting TRBD2. CDR1 and CDR2 (germline): SGHRS, YFSETQ. This CDR3 contains 16 residues. Losses at the gene ends were 4 bases for V and 2 bases for J; bases not matched to a gene: 8. The DNA of the CDR3 is TGCGCCAGCAGCCCACAGACTAGCGTCACCTACAATGAGCAGTTCTTC. This encodes CASSPQTSVTYNEQFF.